Listed here are 28 T cell receptor beta chains from one sample, sequenced in a study of blood T cell repertoires in COVID-19. The assay was immunoSEQ multiplex PCR, and TCRdb's table has in-frame clones only and misses some. The data contain 70,000 to 85,000 clones, around nine tenths of them seen just once; the ten biggest clones take up about a tenth. Input material: peripheral blood. These receptors all stem from a human donor in a cohort sampled during active COVID-19.

The chain carries TRBV10-3 and TRBJ2-7, with 13 bases that match TRBD2. The CDR3 spans 13 residues. Germline V lookup: CDR1 ENHRY, CDR2 SYGVKD. V gave up 7 bases and J gave up 7 bases; unmatched junction bases: 4. The CDR3: CAIKPTSGGEQYF. The CDR3 nucleotides read TGTGCCATCAAGCCGACTAGCGGGGGGGAGCAGTACTTC.

V is TRBV4-1 and J is TRBJ2-3; D is uncertain. The germline gives CDR1 MGHRA, CDR2 YSYEKL. The CDR3 length is 14 residues. Deletions cut 0 bases from V and 3 bases from J, with 7 bases between. CDR3 sequence: CASSQEHRTDTQYF. The CDR3 DNA sequence: TGCGCCAGCAGCCAAGAGCATCGGACAGATACGCAGTATTTT.

CDR3 DNA sequence: TGTGCCAGCAGGGTGTCCAGGCCCTACGAGCAGTACTTC. It codes for CASRVSRPYEQYF. J is TRBJ2-7 and V is TRBV6-5, with D hard to call. This CDR3 has 13 residues. CDR1 is MNHEY and CDR2 is SVGAGI in the germline V gene. Trimming pared 6 bases from V and 2 bases from J, leaving 11 bases between.

The chain recombines TRBV27 with TRBJ2-1, with 14 bases aligning to TRBD2. The trim removed 5 bases at V and 4 bases at J, leaving 4 bases unmatched. The CDR3 totals 16 residues. CDR1 and CDR2 (germline): MNHEY, SMNVEV (reference sequence). The CDR3 spells CASSPGTSGGYNEQFF. The CDR3, as DNA: TGTGCCAGCAGTCCCGGGACTAGCGGGGGTTACAATGAGCAGTTCTTC.

The chain employs TRBV27 and TRBJ2-7, with 7 bases that match TRBD2. V trimming: 3 bases; J trimming: 3 bases; junction bases outside the gene matches: 5. The germline V gene encodes CDR1 MNHEY and CDR2 SMNVEV (reference sequence). The CDR3 is made up of 14 amino acids. CDR3: CASSLAGEIYEQYF. As DNA, the CDR3 is TGTGCCAGCAGTTTGGCGGGAGAGATCTACGAGCAGTACTTC.

This clone was detected a few times. The chain recombines TRBV28 with TRBJ1-6; D might be TRBD1 (6 bases). V lost 3 bases to trimming and J lost 4 bases, with 10 bases between them. Germline CDR1 is MDHEN and CDR2 is SYDVKM. This CDR3 spans 15 amino acids. The CDR3 DNA reads TGTGCCAGCAGTTTCGTAGGGGGTTATAATTCACCCCTCCACTTT. This encodes CASSFVGGYNSPLHF.

The J gene is TRBJ2-5, the V gene TRBV28; the match to TRBD1 covers 8 bases. The length of the CDR3 is 14 residues. The V and J ends lost 3 bases and 5 bases, in that order; junction bases with no gene match: 5. Per germline, CDR1 MDHEN and CDR2 SYDVKM. CDR3 DNA sequence: TGTGCCAGCAGTTTCCAGGGGGCTTACGAGACCCAGTACTTC. Translation: CASSFQGAYETQYF.

This chain uses TRBV28 with TRBJ2-7; D ambiguous. There are 16 residues in the CDR3. V lost 5 bases and J 0 bases, leaving 17 bases between the germline ends. Germline-derived CDR1 and CDR2 are MDHEN and SYDVKM. CDR3 sequence: CASSRPQALSSYEQYF. The CDR3 nucleotides are TGTGCCAGCAGTCGGCCGCAGGCCTTGAGCTCCTACGAGCAGTACTTC.

The gene calls are TRBV4-3 and TRBJ2-1; 8 nucleotides agree with TRBD2. This CDR3 is 16 amino acids long. Germline CDR1 is LGHNA and CDR2 is YSLEER. V shed 0 bases and J 9 bases; nucleotides not matched to a gene: 10. The CDR3 reads CASSQERTGGRGEQFF. The CDR3 nucleotides are TGCGCCAGCAGCCAAGAGAGAACGGGAGGGCGTGGTGAGCAGTTCTTC.

The V gene is TRBV7-2, the J gene TRBJ2-3; D call uncertain. From germline, CDR1 is SGHTA and CDR2 FQGNSA. This CDR3 comprises 14 residues. V lost 4 bases, J lost 1 base, and 9 bases lay in between. CDR3 in DNA: TGTGCCAGCAGCTCTAGGCGTGGCACAGATACGCAGTATTTT. It yields the protein CASSSRRGTDTQYF.

This clone was detected once. V and J are TRBV6-6 and TRBJ2-7, with D possibly TRBD1 on 6 matching bases. CDR1 is MNHNY, CDR2 SVGAGI, per germline (reference sequence). The germline V and J ends were trimmed by 7 bases and 4 bases, with 14 bases remaining between them. The CDR3 is made up of 13 amino acids. This CDR3 is CASTPSGTYEQYF. CDR3 nucleotides: TGTGCCAGCACCCCCTCAGGGACATACGAGCAGTACTTC.

The chain combines TRBV20-1 with TRBJ2-7; a possible D gene is TRBD2 (7 bases). The CDR3 length is 14 residues. V lost 3 bases, J lost 4 bases, and 16 bases lay in between. Germline V lookup: CDR1 DFQATT, CDR2 SNEGSKA (reference sequence). The CDR3: CSASVGGRAYEQYF. The CDR3 DNA reads TGCAGTGCTAGTGTAGGGGGGAGGGCGTACGAGCAGTACTTC.

The DNA for the CDR3 is TGCGCCAGCAGCCAAGAATGGAGCGGTGTCTCCTACGAGCAGTACTTC. Translation: CASSQEWSGVSYEQYF. The chain couples TRBV4-3 to TRBJ2-7, with D possibly matching TRBD2 (5 bases). CDR1 LGHNA and CDR2 YSLEER come from the germline V gene. Trimming removed 0 bases at V and 0 bases at J, with 12 bases between. The length of the CDR3 is 16 residues.

J is TRBJ1-4 and V is TRBV6-6, with TRBD1 as a possible D gene (6 bases). V lost 7 bases, J lost 5 bases, and 17 bases lay in between. Germline V CDR1 and CDR2: MNHNY, SVGAGI (reference sequence). The CDR3 runs 15 residues. CDR3 protein: CASIRRDIQNEKLFF. The CDR3 DNA is TGTGCCAGCATTAGAAGGGACATCCAGAATGAAAAACTGTTTTTT.

CDR3 in DNA: TGTGCCACCAGCATAGCGGCCTACAATGAGCAGTTCTTC. Protein sequence: CATSIAAYNEQFF. The chain employs TRBV15 and TRBJ2-1; perhaps TRBD2 as D (6 bases). V was cut by 4 bases and J by 2 bases, with 6 bases left in between. CDR3 size: 13 residues. Per germline, CDR1 LNHNV and CDR2 YYDKDF (reference sequence). Together with reference TRBV15 and TRBJ2-1, the CDR3 gives the full variable domain: DAMVIQNPRYQVTQFGKPVTLSCSQTLNHNVMYWYQQKSSQAPKLLFHYYDKDFNNEADTPDNFQSRRPNTSFCFLDIRSPGLGDTAMYLCATSIAAYNEQFFGPGTRLTVL.

The genes are TRBV28 and TRBJ2-1, with 7 bases matching TRBD2. Germline loops: CDR1 MDHEN, CDR2 SYDVKM. Germline trimming cut 7 bases from V and 6 bases from J; bases unmatched to any gene: 6. The CDR3 spans 13 residues. Here the CDR3 reads CASTWGGGNEQFF. CDR3 bases: TGTGCCAGCACCTGGGGGGGTGGCAATGAGCAGTTCTTC.

This clone turned up a few times. The chain carries TRBV6-1 and TRBJ1-1, with D possibly being TRBD1 (5 bases). Germline V lookup: CDR1 MNHNS, CDR2 SASEGT. This CDR3 comprises 13 residues. Trimming shortened V by 3 bases and J by 5 bases, and 10 bases separated the two germline ends. The CDR3 loop is CASSETVRTEAFF. The CDR3 region has the DNA TGTGCCAGCAGTGAGACAGTCAGGACTGAAGCTTTCTTT.

This clone was seen just once. This sequence joins TRBV28 and TRBJ2-3; D perhaps matches TRBD1 (7 bases). Trimming shortened V by 7 bases and J by 0 bases, and 17 bases separated the two germline ends. CDR3 size: 16 residues. Germline CDR1 is MDHEN and CDR2 is SYDVKM. Here the CDR3 DNA reads TGTGCCAGCACCCTGGAGGGGGCCACAAGCACAGATACGCAGTATTTT. This sequence encodes CASTLEGATSTDTQYF.

The genes are TRBV24-1 and TRBJ2-2; 8 nucleotides line up with TRBD1. V lost 7 bases and J lost 5; bases outside the gene matches: 5. Germline CDR1 is KGHDR and CDR2 is SFDVKD. CDR3 length equals 14 residues. The CDR3 nucleotides read TGTGCCACCAGGACAGGGGAAGAAACCGGGGAGCTGTTTTTT. This encodes CATRTGEETGELFF.

The chain is built from TRBV30 and TRBJ2-3, with D possibly being TRBD2 (5 bases). V was shortened by 5 bases and J by 0 bases, with 9 bases between the two germline ends. This CDR3 is built from 13 residues. CDR1 and CDR2 from the germline V gene are GTSNPN and SVGIG (reference sequence). The CDR3 coding sequence is TGTGCCTGGGGACTTACTAGCACAGATACGCAGTATTTT. This codes for CAWGLTSTDTQYF.

With respect to this clone: Other DNA variants within this sample encode the same CDR3. The chain couples TRBV7-9 to TRBJ2-5; a possible D gene is TRBD1 (5 bases). The germline V gene has CDR1 SEHNR and CDR2 FQNEAQ (reference sequence). This CDR3 comprises 15 residues. With 2 bases removed from V and 2 bases from J, the gap between germline ends came to 12 bases. The CDR3, as DNA: TGTGCCAGCAGCTTAAGAACAGGTCTACAAGAGACCCAGTACTTC. Its protein is CASSLRTGLQETQYF.

The table lists this clone with a count of one. CDR3 sequence: CASSYGLAGPNEQFF. The DNA for the CDR3 is TGTGCCAGCAGTTATGGGCTAGCGGGCCCCAATGAGCAGTTCTTC. This rearrangement joins TRBV6-5 to TRBJ2-1; 8 bases agree with TRBD2. V was clipped by 3 bases and J by 6 bases; unmatched bases: 7. Germline values: CDR1 MNHEY, CDR2 SVGAGI. CDR3 length equals 15 residues.

This chain connects TRBV13 to TRBJ2-1; TRBD1 matches at 9 bases. CDR3 size: 13 residues. Trimming cost V 4 bases and J 7 bases; bases outside gene matches: 2. CDR1 is PRHDT, CDR2 FYEKMQ, per germline (reference sequence). In DNA, the CDR3 is TGTGCCAGCAGCTGGGACAGGGAAAATGAGCAGTTCTTC. This codes for CASSWDRENEQFF. Combining the CDR3 with reference TRBV13 and TRBJ2-1 gives the whole variable domain AAGVIQSPRHLIKEKRETATLKCYPIPRHDTVYWYQQGPGQDPQFLISFYEKMQSDKGSIPDRFSAQQFSDYHSELNMSSLELGDSALYFCASSWDRENEQFFGPGTRLTVL.

The chain carries TRBV11-3 and TRBJ2-1, with 7 bases matching TRBD2. This CDR3 comprises 15 residues. Germline V gene lookup returns CDR1 SGHNT and CDR2 YENEEA. Trimming cost V 1 base and J 6 bases; bases outside gene matches: 6. The CDR3: CASSLGLAVLNEQFF. The CDR3 nucleotides read TGTGCCAGCAGCTTAGGGCTAGCGGTTCTCAATGAGCAGTTCTTC.

V is TRBV29-1 and J is TRBJ2-3, with 15 bases that match TRBD2. CDR3 length: 18 residues. CDR1 SQVTM and CDR2 ANQGSEA come from the germline V gene. The CDR3 loop is CSGGGTGLAGGPGDTQYF. The DNA for the CDR3 is TGCAGTGGAGGAGGAACAGGACTAGCGGGAGGGCCTGGAGATACGCAGTATTTT.

The chain is built from TRBV6-5 and TRBJ1-2, with 7 bases matching TRBD1. V lost 4 bases, J lost 4 bases, and 3 bases stayed unmatched. Germline loops: CDR1 MNHEY, CDR2 SVGAGI. CDR3 length equals 13 residues. Written as DNA, the CDR3 is TGTGCCAGCAGTTCCCGGGACAGCTATGGCTACACCTTC. This sequence encodes CASSSRDSYGYTF.

The CDR3 DNA sequence: TGTGCCAGCGGGGGCGGCAGAAACACCGGGGAGCTGTTTTTT. Amino acids: CASGGGRNTGELFF. This chain uses TRBV2 with TRBJ2-2; possible D gene TRBD1, 6 bases. CDR3 size: 14 residues. Germline values: CDR1 SNHLY, CDR2 FYNNEI. V lost 8 bases, J lost 2 bases, and 12 bases lay in between.

V is TRBV6-2 or TRBV6-3 and J is TRBJ2-6; D possibly corresponds to TRBD2 (5 bases). The CDR3 has 15 residues. Germline loops: CDR1 MNHEY, CDR2 SVGEGT. V was shortened by 0 bases and J by 3 bases, with 6 bases between the two germline ends. The CDR3 here is CASSYSGGGANVLTF. CDR3 nucleotide sequence: TGTGCCAGCAGTTACTCAGGAGGTGGGGCCAACGTCCTGACTTTC.